Listed below are T cell receptor beta chains from one sample, sequenced in a study of T cell responses to AZD1222 COVID-19 vaccine. Here immunoSEQ multiplex PCR was the method, and the copy in TCRdb shows in-frame clones only, minus some. The sample holds roughly 130,000 clones, approximately 88% seen once. Sequenced material: peripheral blood, taken on day 0 of AZD1222 vaccination. The receptors stem from an adult in good health. Both conserved end residues are part of each CDR3. The order of the fields is clone size, J gene, D gene, V gene, CDR3 protein. The D gene is left open where the match is weak. Part of the rows lack a size; the others show once, few, many or a class for expanded clones.

>NA|TRBJ2-5|TRBD2|TRBV27
CASSDRAWIAGGRQETQYF
>NA|TRBJ1-3|TRBD1|TRBV9
CASSPSGGRGNTIYF
>NA|TRBJ2-1|NA|TRBV11-2
CASSMPSGRGPYNEQFF
>NA|TRBJ2-7|TRBD1|TRBV3-1/TRBV3-2
CASSPPPGTGLDEQYF
>NA|TRBJ2-5|TRBD2|TRBV5-5
CASSWGLAGGQETQYF
>NA|TRBJ2-3|TRBD1|TRBV11-2
CASSLGTGLTDTQYF
>NA|TRBJ2-7|NA|TRBV7-8
CASSPYEGHEQYF
>NA|TRBJ2-7|TRBD2|TRBV6-2/TRBV6-3
CASSYSTLLAASYEQYF
>NA|TRBJ1-2|NA|TRBV19
CASSLLGDYGYTF
>NA|TRBJ1-5|TRBD1|TRBV19
CASSLETGRRNQPQHF
>NA|TRBJ1-5|NA|TRBV30
CAWSVRQSRNGQPQHF
>NA|TRBJ1-5|NA|TRBV14
CASSFNSNQPQHF
>NA|TRBJ1-5|TRBD1|TRBV2
CASRGDRGGNQPQHF
>NA|TRBJ2-2|NA|TRBV19
CASNGNTGELFF
>NA|TRBJ1-3|NA|TRBV5-1
CASSFSGHPSGNTIYF
>NA|TRBJ1-4|NA|TRBV2
CASRVGREKLFF
>NA|TRBJ1-5|NA|TRBV4-2
CASSQEGGAYQPQHF
>NA|TRBJ2-7|TRBD1|TRBV7-2
CASSLVGTVATYEQYF
>NA|TRBJ2-7|NA|TRBV28
CATSGPPNYEQYF
>NA|TRBJ2-5|TRBD2|TRBV3-1/TRBV3-2
CASSQATSGQETQYF
>NA|TRBJ2-7|TRBD1|TRBV28
CASNLIRDREQYF
>NA|TRBJ2-7|NA|TRBV5-6
CASSLVGLNYEQYF
>NA|TRBJ1-5|TRBD1|TRBV5-1
CASSPSQGNQPQHF
>NA|TRBJ1-6|NA|TRBV19
CASMSAGPNSPLHF
>once|TRBJ2-7|TRBD2|TRBV12-5
CASGLVGSGRGYEQYF
>NA|TRBJ2-7|TRBD1|TRBV19
CASRGTGGYEQYF
>few|TRBJ2-7|TRBD2|TRBV5-6
CASTPGLAGVNEQYF
>NA|TRBJ1-5|NA|TRBV5-6
CASSLEARGQPQHF
>NA|TRBJ2-1|TRBD2|TRBV6-1
CASSDDLAGASAEQFF
>NA|TRBJ2-7|TRBD2|TRBV11-1
CASSALGGLVPEQYF
>NA|TRBJ2-5|NA|TRBV3-1/TRBV3-2
CASSQGRGARTQYF
>few|TRBJ1-5|NA|TRBV4-2
CASSQDGVNQPQHF
>NA|TRBJ2-7|TRBD1|TRBV9
CASSVGTVSYEQYF
>NA|TRBJ2-2|NA|TRBV29-1
CSVGTGAGELFF
>NA|TRBJ2-7|TRBD2|TRBV24-1
CATSESTSGPYEQYF
>NA|TRBJ2-7|NA|TRBV20-1
CSASRGGEQYF
>NA|TRBJ1-5|NA|TRBV5-1
CASSLEGEDRNQPQHF
>NA|TRBJ2-7|TRBD2|TRBV30
CACTSGAYEQYF
>NA|TRBJ1-1|TRBD1|TRBV3-1/TRBV3-2
CASPSTGSTEAFF
>NA|TRBJ2-3|NA|TRBV11-2
CASSPRKTADSTDTQYF
>once|TRBJ1-2|NA|TRBV28
CASRIEGVGYGYTF